This T cell receptor (beta chain) was sequenced in a study of TIL therapy for anti-PD-1-resistant metastatic lung cancer. Study context: Median patient age was almost 55, ranging 38-75 years.

Documented time point: pre-treatment sample, taken before nivolumab and TIL therapy. Study outcomes and limitations: Patients were highly selected, enriched for treatment-naive, never-smoker and oncogene-addicted cases.

The immunoSEQ assay was v3. Assay: immunoSEQ multiplex PCR; the TCRdb copy retains only in-frame clones and omits some. Of tens of thousands of clones in the sample, about 69% were seen once. As regards this clone: Its antigen is unidentified.

From germline, CDR1 is SGHRS and CDR2 YFSETQ. The ends were cut back, 4 bases at V and 10 bases at J, with 17 bases in the middle. This CDR3 is built from 14 residues. This sample comprised blood, obtained at baseline. This receptor was obtained from a person aged 25 to 85 with non-small cell lung cancer. V usage is TRBV5-1 and J usage is TRBJ1-4; the D gene is possibly TRBD1 (6 bases). CDR3 loop: CASSGGQPPAKLFF. The DNA for the CDR3 is TGCGCCAGCAGCGGCGGACAGCCCCCAGCAAAACTGTTTTTT.